The 22 T cell receptor beta chains below all came from one sample that was sequenced in a study of T cell responses to AZD1222 COVID-19 vaccine. The assay was immunoSEQ multiplex PCR, and TCRdb's table has in-frame clones only and misses some. The profile shows around 89,000 clones, about nine tenths of them singletons. The specimen was peripheral blood, collected 28 days after the second AZD1222 dose. Source of these receptors: an adult who received the AZD1222 COVID-19 vaccine.

In the case of this clone: Other DNA sequences in the same sample also yield this CDR3. The chain joins TRBV6-5 to TRBJ2-6; 9 bases fit TRBD1. The CDR3 has 15 amino acids. CDR1 MNHEY and CDR2 SVGAGI come from the germline V gene. J gave up 1 base and V 6 bases, and 1 base lay outside the gene matches. This CDR3 reads CASRTGGSGANVLTF. In DNA, the CDR3 is TGTGCCAGCAGGACAGGGGGTTCTGGGGCCAACGTCCTGACTTTC.

Notes on this clone: The junction differs from germline at one of its ends, possibly a read error. The rearrangement links TRBV7-2 to TRBJ1-1, with D possibly matching TRBD1 (6 bases). Germline loops: CDR1 SGHTA, CDR2 FQGNSA. This CDR3 region has 16 residues. The CDR3 region is CANSLVGGDFNTEAFF. The CDR3 DNA follows: TGTGCCAACAGCTTAGTGGGGGGCGATTTTAACACTGAAGCTTTCTTT.

CDR3 loop: CASSSHRVTSGEQYF. The DNA of the CDR3 is TGTGCCAGCAGCTCCCACAGGGTTACCTCAGGGGAGCAGTACTTC. The V and J genes are TRBV6-5 and TRBJ2-7, with D possibly matching TRBD1 (6 bases). Germline CDR1 reads MNHEY; CDR2 reads SVGAGI. The CDR3 is made up of 15 amino acids. The ends were cut back, 6 bases at V and 7 bases at J, with 22 bases in the middle.

Of note for this clone: Within the sample, other DNA sequences also encode this same CDR3. The CDR3 sequence: CASSIQGSNQPQHF. As DNA, the CDR3 is TGTGCCAGTAGTATCCAGGGTTCCAATCAGCCCCAGCATTTT. The V gene is TRBV19, the J gene TRBJ1-5, with D tentatively TRBD1 (5 bases). This CDR3 is 14 amino acids long. Germline lookup yields CDR1 LNHDA and CDR2 SQIVND (reference sequence). Trimming shortened V by 3 bases and J by 3 bases, and 9 bases separated the two germline ends.

The chain recombines TRBV5-1 with TRBJ1-1, with D unresolved. Germline values: CDR1 SGHRS, CDR2 YFSETQ. The CDR3 sequence is 12 residues long. V was clipped by 0 bases and J by 11 bases, with 11 bases between them. Here the CDR3 reads CASSLVPEVAFF. DNA for the CDR3: TGCGCCAGCAGCTTGGTACCAGAGGTGGCTTTCTTT.

This clone was counted a few times. The V gene is TRBV18, the J gene TRBJ1-1; D might be TRBD1 (6 bases). The CDR3 runs 16 residues. In germline, CDR1 is KGHSH, CDR2 LQKENI. Trimming removed 1 base from V and 4 bases from J, with 16 bases in between. The CDR3 loop reads CASSPRNREGTTEAFF. CDR3 in DNA: TGTGCCAGCTCACCACGGAACAGGGAGGGGACCACTGAAGCTTTCTTT.

This chain uses TRBV15 with TRBJ2-2, with 8 bases matching TRBD1. There are 15 residues in the CDR3. Germline values: CDR1 LNHNV, CDR2 YYDKDF (reference sequence). Unmatched junction bases numbered 4, after V lost 3 bases and J lost 4 bases. CDR3 coding DNA: TGTGCCACCAGCAGGTTCACAGGGGGCACCGGGGAGCTGTTTTTT. Its protein product is CATSRFTGGTGELFF.

The J gene is TRBJ1-2, the V gene TRBV6-5, with D perhaps matching TRBD1 (5 bases). Trimming cost V 5 bases and J 0 bases, with 10 bases left between them. CDR1 is MNHEY, CDR2 SVGAGI, per germline. The CDR3 contains 14 residues. CDR3: CASSHDRANYGYTF. The DNA of the CDR3 is TGTGCCAGCAGTCATGACAGAGCTAACTATGGCTACACCTTC.

The V call is TRBV19, the J call TRBJ1-2, with TRBD1 matching 7 bases. This CDR3 is built from 12 residues. Trimming removed 7 bases from V and 8 bases from J; junction bases left unmatched: 7. Germline values: CDR1 LNHDA, CDR2 SQIVND (reference sequence). This chain's CDR3 is CASTDDRVGYTF. The CDR3 coding sequence is TGTGCCAGTACCGACGACAGGGTCGGCTACACCTTC.

This CDR3 reads CASSFHTSSEGYTF. DNA for the CDR3: TGTGCCAGCAGTTTCCACACTTCGTCCGAGGGCTACACCTTC. This chain joins TRBV28 and TRBJ1-2; D is uncertain. Germline CDR1 reads MDHEN; CDR2 reads SYDVKM. The CDR3 is 14 residues long. V was pared by 3 bases and J by 8 bases, with 16 bases between.

V usage is TRBV7-2 and J usage is TRBJ1-1, with 7 bases matching TRBD1. The germline V gene encodes CDR1 SGHTA and CDR2 FQGNSA. The CDR3 is made up of 15 amino acids. The V segment lost 5 bases and the J segment 0 bases; nucleotides outside the gene matches: 6. CDR3 bases: TGTGCCAGCAGCCCCCGAGGGACAGTGAACACTGAAGCTTTCTTT. Translated, it gives CASSPRGTVNTEAFF.

The chain links TRBV7-2 to TRBJ1-1; D not resolved. This CDR3 region has 15 residues. The V and J ends lost 1 base and 5 bases respectively, with 14 bases between them. Germline CDR1 and CDR2: SGHTA and FQGNSA. CDR3 sequence (DNA): TGTGCCAGCAGCTTAGGGGCCCAAAAAGTTACTGAAGCTTTCTTT. Amino acid sequence: CASSLGAQKVTEAFF. Full variable domain (remainder filled in from reference TRBV7-2 and TRBJ1-1): GAGVSQSPSNKVTEKGKDVELRCDPISGHTALYWYRQSLGQGLEFLIYFQGNSAPDKSGLPSDRFSAERTGGSVSTLTIQRTQQEDSAVYLCASSLGAQKVTEAFFGQGTRLTVV.

The table lists this clone with a count of one. This sequence joins TRBV6-5 and TRBJ2-2; D unclear. The CDR3 extends over 16 amino acids. V gave up 2 bases and J gave up 5 bases, with 15 bases separating them. The germline CDR1 and CDR2 sequences are MNHEY and SVGAGI. The CDR3 coding sequence is TGTGCCAGCAGTTACACAACACGCAGAGAAACCGGGGAGCTGTTTTTT. It yields the protein CASSYTTRRETGELFF.

The rearrangement uses TRBV19 and TRBJ2-3; D ambiguous. The CDR3 extends over 16 amino acids. Per the germline V gene, CDR1 is LNHDA and CDR2 is SQIVND (reference sequence). Trimming left V 5 bases short and J 0 bases short, with 15 bases between. CDR3 DNA sequence: TGTGCCAGTAGTCCCCCAGGAGTTTTCAGCACAGATACGCAGTATTTT. It yields the protein CASSPPGVFSTDTQYF.

This clone was counted a single time. This chain connects TRBV6-4 to TRBJ1-2, with D unclear. The length of the CDR3 is 11 residues. V was pared by 1 base and J by 5 bases, with 2 bases between. From germline, CDR1 is MRHNA and CDR2 SNTAGT. The CDR3 sequence: CASSDWYGYTF. The CDR3 DNA sequence: TGTGCCAGCAGTGACTGGTATGGCTACACCTTC.

The chain employs TRBV7-9 and TRBJ1-6; possibly TRBD1 for D (6 bases). The CDR3 loop spans 14 amino acids. Trimming pared 4 bases from V and 7 bases from J, leaving 11 bases between. CDR1 and CDR2 (germline): SEHNR, FQNEAQ (reference sequence). This chain's CDR3 is CASSSGQINSPLHF. The CDR3, as DNA: TGTGCCAGCAGCTCCGGACAGATAAATTCACCCCTCCACTTT.

This clone was found a few times. The V gene is TRBV25-1, the J gene TRBJ2-3; possibly TRBD1 for D (6 bases). V gave up 4 bases and J gave up 0 bases, with 8 bases separating them. CDR1 and CDR2 (germline): MGHDK, SYGVNS. The CDR3 extends over 14 amino acids. The CDR3 is CASSADSSTDTQYF. The CDR3 DNA is TGTGCCAGCAGTGCGGACAGCAGCACAGATACGCAGTATTTT.

This clone was detected once. This chain links TRBV4-1 with TRBJ2-3; TRBD2 is a possible D gene (7 bases). CDR1 MGHRA and CDR2 YSYEKL come from the germline V gene. The CDR3 is made up of 16 amino acids. Trimming shortened V by 4 bases and J by 2 bases, and 16 bases separated the two germline ends. CDR3 sequence reads: CASSPIWGGATDTQYF. DNA of the CDR3: TGCGCCAGCAGCCCTATCTGGGGGGGGGCCACAGATACGCAGTATTTT.

The chain recombines TRBV5-8 with TRBJ1-3; no firm D call. The germline V gene encodes CDR1 SGHTS and CDR2 YDEGEE. The CDR3 has 13 amino acids. Trimming removed 0 bases at V and 9 bases at J, with 10 bases between. The CDR3, as DNA: TGTGCCAGCAGCTTGGGAACTTTAAGCACCATATATTTT. Translation: CASSLGTLSTIYF.

The V gene is TRBV18, the J gene TRBJ2-3; 16 bases fit TRBD2. The germline V gene encodes CDR1 KGHSH and CDR2 LQKENI. The CDR3 loop spans 18 amino acids. V dropped 0 bases and J dropped 6; count of bases not matched to a gene: 6. CDR3 coding DNA: TGTGCCAGCTCACCACCGGGACTAGCGGGGGGGTCTGTGGATACGCAGTATTTT. The encoded protein is CASSPPGLAGGSVDTQYF.

The gene calls are TRBV4-2 and TRBJ2-7; D is tentatively TRBD1 or TRBD2 (6 bases each). Trimming removed 0 bases at V and 9 bases at J, with 12 bases between. CDR3 size: 13 residues. The germline V gene has CDR1 LGHNA and CDR2 YNFKEQ. CDR3 DNA sequence: TGTGCCAGCAGCCAAGAAGTGGGGGGCGTGCAGTACTTC. Its translation is CASSQEVGGVQYF.

The chain uses TRBV25-1 and TRBJ2-2; a weak D match, TRBD1 (6 bases). This CDR3 region has 15 residues. Looked up from germline, CDR1 is MGHDK and CDR2 is SYGVNS. Trimming removed 6 bases at V and 2 bases at J, with 13 bases between. The CDR3 region is CASSLTGDNTGELFF. The CDR3 DNA reads as TGTGCCAGCAGCTTGACAGGAGATAACACCGGGGAGCTGTTTTTT.